The 19 T cell receptor beta chains below come from one sample, sequenced in a study of blood T cell repertoires in COVID-19. TCRdb's table, derived via immunoSEQ multiplex PCR, lists solely in-frame clones and lacks some. The sample yields nearly 80,000 clones, 80% to 95% seen once. The sample taken for sequencing was peripheral blood. Every receptor here comes from a woman of 80 years or more with acute or convalescent COVID-19.

The gene calls are TRBV28 and TRBJ2-6; D possibly corresponds to TRBD2 (5 bases). This CDR3 has 16 residues. V was pared by 1 base and J by 4 bases, with 11 bases between. In germline, CDR1 is MDHEN, CDR2 SYDVKM. Written as DNA, the CDR3 is TGTGCCAGCAGTTTATCGGCGGGTTCCGGGGCCAACGTCCTGACTTTC. It codes for CASSLSAGSGANVLTF.

The chain couples TRBV28 to TRBJ1-2; a weak D match, TRBD1 (6 bases). The CDR3 is 14 amino acids. Trimming left V 6 bases short and J 6 bases short, with 17 bases between. Germline V gene data show CDR1 as MDHEN and CDR2 as SYDVKM. The CDR3 coding sequence is TGTGCCAGCAGGCGTCCCTCACAGGGACATGGCTACACCTTC. Protein: CASRRPSQGHGYTF.

This chain joins TRBV5-1 and TRBJ1-6, with 7 bases matching TRBD1. V trimming: 0 bases; J trimming: 5 bases; junction bases outside the gene matches: 2. The CDR3 has 15 amino acids. The germline V gene encodes CDR1 SGHRS and CDR2 YFSETQ. CDR3 in amino acids: CASSLGQGNNSPLHF. As DNA, the CDR3 is TGCGCCAGCAGCTTGGGACAGGGAAATAATTCACCCCTCCACTTT.

The chain carries TRBV27 and TRBJ2-7; the D gene is possibly TRBD1 (6 bases). The CDR3 length is 15 residues. Germline values: CDR1 MNHEY, CDR2 SMNVEV (reference sequence). V was trimmed by 5 bases and J by 2 bases, leaving 16 bases between them. CDR3 residues: CASSRSSGQTYEQYF. DNA of the CDR3: TGTGCCAGCAGTCGCAGTTCGGGACAAACCTACGAGCAGTACTTC.

The CDR3 sequence is CASSLGAQETQYF. The CDR3 DNA is TGTGCCAGCAGCTTGGGAGCCCAAGAGACCCAGTACTTC. V and J are TRBV5-4 and TRBJ2-5; D is unclear. CDR3 length: 13 residues. Trimming shortened V by 0 bases and J by 1 base, and 4 bases separated the two germline ends. CDR1 SGHNT and CDR2 YYREEE come from the germline V gene (reference sequence).

The chain uses TRBV3-1 (or the pseudogene TRBV3-2) and TRBJ1-4, with D unclear. V lost 4 bases and J lost 0, with 9 bases in between. This CDR3 has 15 amino acids. Germline CDR1 and CDR2: LGHDT and YNNKEL (reference sequence). The CDR3 bases are TGTGCCAGCAGCCTTCGGTTGCCAACTAATGAAAAACTGTTTTTT. Translated: CASSLRLPTNEKLFF.

This rearrangement joins TRBV5-1 to TRBJ2-3, with 10 bases identical to TRBD2. Looked up from germline, CDR1 is SGHRS and CDR2 is YFSETQ. CDR3 length: 17 amino acids. Unmatched junction bases numbered 8, after V lost 1 base and J lost 3 bases. For the CDR3, the DNA is TGCGCCAGCAGCTTGCAGCCTAGCGGGAGTGTTACAGATACGCAGTATTTT. Its translation is CASSLQPSGSVTDTQYF. The complete variable domain, with remaining parts taken from reference TRBV5-1 and TRBJ2-3, reads KAGVTQTPRYLIKTRGQQVTLSCSPISGHRSVSWYQQTPGQGLQFLFEYFSETQRNKGNFPGRFSGRQFSNSRSEMNVSTLELGDSALYLCASSLQPSGSVTDTQYFGPGTRLTVL.

The genes are TRBV11-2 and TRBJ2-7, with TRBD1 as a possible D gene (5 bases). V was pared by 2 bases and J by 2 bases, with 10 bases between. This CDR3 has 14 amino acids. In germline, CDR1 is SGHAT, CDR2 FQNNGV. The CDR3 region is CASSLNAGPYEQYF. For the CDR3, the DNA is TGTGCCAGCAGCTTAAACGCAGGGCCCTACGAGCAGTACTTC.

This clone appeared a single time. V and J are TRBV6-5 and TRBJ1-2; TRBD1 agrees at 7 bases. Germline V gives CDR1 MNHEY, CDR2 SVGAGI. V lost 6 bases and J lost 4; bases outside the gene matches: 8. The CDR3 covers 14 residues. The CDR3 DNA sequence: TGTGCCAGCAGCTCATGGACAGGATTCTATGGCTACACCTTC. Translated: CASSSWTGFYGYTF.

The rearrangement links TRBV19 to TRBJ1-5, with a tentative D call TRBD1 (5 bases). V lost 6 bases and J lost 3, with 21 bases in between. The CDR3 covers 17 residues. CDR1 is LNHDA and CDR2 is SQIVND in the germline V gene (reference sequence). Here the CDR3 DNA reads TGTGCCAGTAGCCTTATATTGAAAGGGACTCTCAATCAGCCCCAGCATTTT. It translates to CASSLILKGTLNQPQHF.

This clone was picked up one time. The gene calls are TRBV12-5 and TRBJ1-2; D gene uncertain. CDR1 is LGHNT, CDR2 FRNRAP, per germline. V lost 7 bases and J 3 bases, leaving 15 bases between the germline ends. This CDR3 comprises 14 residues. CDR3 nucleotide sequence: TGTGCTAGTGCCCCTCTGGCGGGCCACTATGGCTACACCTTC. Amino acids: CASAPLAGHYGYTF.

The rearrangement joins TRBV5-1 to TRBJ2-7, with 8 bases that match TRBD2. Per the germline V gene, CDR1 is SGHRS and CDR2 is YFSETQ. J gave up 3 bases and V 0 bases, and 5 bases lay outside the gene matches. The CDR3 is 15 residues long. The CDR3 region is CASSLGAGVFYEQYF. The DNA for the CDR3 is TGCGCCAGCAGCTTGGGAGCGGGAGTCTTCTACGAGCAGTACTTC.

V is TRBV21-1 and J is TRBJ2-7; TRBD2, the table's D call, lacks a check against the DNA. TRBV21-1 constitutes a pseudogene. The CDR3 is 18 amino acids. This chain's CDR3 is CARRMGGKIRGETYEQYF. In DNA, the CDR3 is TGTGCCAGACGGATGGGTGGCAAGATCCGCGGGGAAACCTACGAGCAGTACTTC.

The rearrangement joins TRBV4-1 to TRBJ1-4; D gene uncertain. The germline V gene has CDR1 MGHRA and CDR2 YSYEKL. V shed 6 bases and J shed 6 bases, with 11 bases lying between them. The CDR3 is 13 amino acids. The CDR3 sequence is CASRGRVDEKLFF. CDR3 bases: TGCGCCAGCAGAGGGCGGGTGGATGAAAAACTGTTTTTT.

The J gene is TRBJ2-1, the V gene TRBV6-1; 7 nucleotides line up with TRBD2. The CDR3 is 15 residues long. CDR1 is MNHNS, CDR2 SASEGT, per germline. The V and J ends lost 3 bases and 4 bases, in that order; junction bases with no gene match: 6. DNA of the CDR3: TGTGCCAGCAGTGAGCAGCTAGCGGTTTACAATGAGCAGTTCTTC. Residues: CASSEQLAVYNEQFF.

This chain joins TRBV5-6 and TRBJ1-2; weak D call: TRBD1 (6 bases). In germline, CDR1 is SGHDT, CDR2 YYEEEE. Trimming removed 4 bases at V and 1 base at J, with 17 bases between. CDR3 size: 16 residues. The CDR3: CASSLGTRDFNYGYTF. In nucleotides, the CDR3 is TGTGCCAGCAGCCTCGGGACACGCGACTTTAACTATGGCTACACCTTC.

V usage is TRBV6-1 and J usage is TRBJ2-1, with a weak D call TRBD1 (5 bases). CDR3 length: 17 residues. V gave up 4 bases and J gave up 2 bases, with 18 bases separating them. The germline CDR1 and CDR2 sequences are MNHNS and SASEGT. The CDR3 sequence is CASSGAQTGIAYNEQFF. Written as DNA, the CDR3 is TGTGCCAGCAGTGGGGCCCAAACAGGAATAGCCTACAATGAGCAGTTCTTC.

CDR3 nucleotide sequence: TGTGCCAGCAGCTTAGCGGGACAGGGGGGACAGCCCCAGCATTTT. Its protein is CASSLAGQGGQPQHF. This chain uses TRBV7-9 with TRBJ1-5; 11 bases match TRBD1. Losses at the gene ends were 0 bases for V and 7 bases for J; bases not matched to a gene: 2. The germline gives CDR1 SEHNR, CDR2 FQNEAQ (reference sequence). This CDR3 is 15 amino acids long.

This chain uses TRBV6-5 with TRBJ2-3; the match to TRBD2 covers 8 bases. Germline CDR1 MNHEY, CDR2 SVGAGI. V lost 8 bases to trimming and J lost 2 bases; unmatched junction nucleotides: 6. This CDR3 comprises 14 residues. The CDR3 DNA reads as TGTGCCAGCCGGGGGGGGACAATCACAGATACGCAGTATTTT. Its protein product is CASRGGTITDTQYF.